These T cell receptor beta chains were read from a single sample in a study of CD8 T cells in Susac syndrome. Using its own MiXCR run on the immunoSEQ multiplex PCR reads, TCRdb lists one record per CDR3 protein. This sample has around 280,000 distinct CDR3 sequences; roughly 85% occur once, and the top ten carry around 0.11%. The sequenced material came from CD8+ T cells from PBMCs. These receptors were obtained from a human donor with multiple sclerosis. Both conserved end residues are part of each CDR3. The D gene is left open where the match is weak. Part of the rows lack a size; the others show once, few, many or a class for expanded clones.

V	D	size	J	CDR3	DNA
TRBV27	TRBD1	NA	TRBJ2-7	CASSFGQGFDEQYF	TGTGCCAGCAGTTTTGGACAGGGTTTTGACGAGCAGTACTTC
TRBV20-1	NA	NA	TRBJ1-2	CSARLRQGHGYTF	TGCAGTGCTAGATTACGTCAGGGACATGGCTACACCTTC
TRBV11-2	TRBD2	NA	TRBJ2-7	CASSGGTSGTYEQYF	TGTGCCAGCTCCGGGGGGACTAGCGGGACTTACGAGCAGTACTTC
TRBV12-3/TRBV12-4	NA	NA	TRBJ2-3	CASSFGAGSADTQYF	TGTGCCAGCAGTTTCGGGGCGGGGAGCGCAGATACGCAGTATTTT
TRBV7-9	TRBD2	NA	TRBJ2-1	CASSRGLDEFF	TGTGCCAGCAGCCGGGGACTAGACGAGTTCTTC
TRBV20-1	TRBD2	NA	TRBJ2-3	CSAKTSGRSTDTQYF	TGCAGTGCTAAGACTAGCGGGAGATCGACAGATACGCAGTATTTT
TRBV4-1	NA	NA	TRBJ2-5	CASSQEATQYF	TGCGCCAGCAGCCAAGAGGCGACCCAGTACTTC
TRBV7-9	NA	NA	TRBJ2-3	CASSFLGRRTDTQYF	TGTGCCAGCAGCTTTCTCGGGAGACGCACAGATACGCAGTATTTT
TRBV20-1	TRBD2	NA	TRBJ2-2	CSAIAGDTGELFF	TGCAGTGCTATAGCGGGAGACACCGGGGAGCTGTTTTTT
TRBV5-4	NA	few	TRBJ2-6	CASSLEVGITSGANVLTF	TGTGCCAGCAGCTTGGAAGTAGGGATCACCTCTGGGGCCAACGTCCTGACTTTC